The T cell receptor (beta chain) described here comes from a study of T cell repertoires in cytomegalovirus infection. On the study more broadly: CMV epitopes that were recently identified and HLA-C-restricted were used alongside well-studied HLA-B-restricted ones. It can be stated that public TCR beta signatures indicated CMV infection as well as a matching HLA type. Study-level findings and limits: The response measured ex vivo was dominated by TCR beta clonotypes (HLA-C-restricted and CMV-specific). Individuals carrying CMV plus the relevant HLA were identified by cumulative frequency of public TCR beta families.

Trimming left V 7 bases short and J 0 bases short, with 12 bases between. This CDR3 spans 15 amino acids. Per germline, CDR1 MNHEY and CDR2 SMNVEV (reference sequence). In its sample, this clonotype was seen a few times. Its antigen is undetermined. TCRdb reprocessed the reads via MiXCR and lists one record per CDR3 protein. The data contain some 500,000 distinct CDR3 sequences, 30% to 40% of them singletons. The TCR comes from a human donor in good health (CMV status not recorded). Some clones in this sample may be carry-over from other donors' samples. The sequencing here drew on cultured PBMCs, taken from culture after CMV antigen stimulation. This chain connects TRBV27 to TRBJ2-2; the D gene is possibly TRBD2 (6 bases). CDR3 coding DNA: TGTGCCAGCACAGCGGGTTCGACGAACACCGGGGAGCTGTTTTTT. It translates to CASTAGSTNTGELFF.